This T cell receptor beta chain was profiled in a study of CD8 T cells in Susac syndrome. With random hexamers, reverse transcription was performed on about 0.45 to 1 ug of RNA. The immunoSEQ assay covered 54 Vbeta and 13 Jbeta segments for CDR3. One entry per CDR3 protein, called by TCRdb with MiXCR from the immunoSEQ multiplex PCR reads. The data show about 84,000 distinct CDR3 sequences, around 93% seen once. Per germline, CDR1 SEHNR and CDR2 FQNEAQ (reference sequence). The CDR3 loop spans 14 amino acids. V shed 10 bases and J shed 6 bases, with 19 bases lying between them. The sequenced material came from CD8+ T cells from PBMCs. The clonotype comes from a human donor in good health. The chain employs TRBV7-9 and TRBJ1-5, with D possibly matching TRBD1 (6 bases). The CDR3 DNA sequence: TGTGCCAACCTTCCCGTGAGAGGGGGTCAGCCCCAGCATTTT. Encoded protein: CANLPVRGGQPQHF.